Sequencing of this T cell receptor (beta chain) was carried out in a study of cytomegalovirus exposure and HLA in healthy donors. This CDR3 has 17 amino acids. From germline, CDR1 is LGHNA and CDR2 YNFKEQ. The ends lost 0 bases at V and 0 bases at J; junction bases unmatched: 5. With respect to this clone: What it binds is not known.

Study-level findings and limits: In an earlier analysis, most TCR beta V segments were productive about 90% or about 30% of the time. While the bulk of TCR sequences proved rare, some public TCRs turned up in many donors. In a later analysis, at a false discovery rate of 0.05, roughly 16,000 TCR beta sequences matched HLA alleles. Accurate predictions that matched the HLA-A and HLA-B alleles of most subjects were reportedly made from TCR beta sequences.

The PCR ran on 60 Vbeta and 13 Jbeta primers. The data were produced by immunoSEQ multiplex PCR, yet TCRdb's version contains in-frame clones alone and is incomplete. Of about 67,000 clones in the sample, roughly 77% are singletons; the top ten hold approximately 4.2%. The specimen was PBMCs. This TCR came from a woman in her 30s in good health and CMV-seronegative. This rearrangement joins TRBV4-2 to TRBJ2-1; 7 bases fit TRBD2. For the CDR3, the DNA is TGTGCCAGCAGCCAAGAGTCTAGCGGATACTCCTACAATGAGCAGTTCTTC. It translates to CASSQESSGYSYNEQFF.